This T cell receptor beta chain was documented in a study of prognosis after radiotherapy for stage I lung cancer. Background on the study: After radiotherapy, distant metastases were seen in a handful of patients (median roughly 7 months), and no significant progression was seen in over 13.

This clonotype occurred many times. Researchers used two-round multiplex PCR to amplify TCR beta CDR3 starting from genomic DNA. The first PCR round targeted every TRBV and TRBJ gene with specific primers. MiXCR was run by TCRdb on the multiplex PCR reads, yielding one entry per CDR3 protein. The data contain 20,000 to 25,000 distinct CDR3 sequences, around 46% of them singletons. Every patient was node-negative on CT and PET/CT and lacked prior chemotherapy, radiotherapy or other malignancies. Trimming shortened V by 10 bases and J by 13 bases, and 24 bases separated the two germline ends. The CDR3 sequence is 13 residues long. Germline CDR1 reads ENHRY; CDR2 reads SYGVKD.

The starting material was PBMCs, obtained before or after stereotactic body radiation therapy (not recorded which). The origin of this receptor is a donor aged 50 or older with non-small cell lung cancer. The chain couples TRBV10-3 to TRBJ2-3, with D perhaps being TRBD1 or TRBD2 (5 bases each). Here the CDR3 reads CATSEYRDAWEYF. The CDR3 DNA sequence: TGTGCCACCTCAGAGTACCGGGACGCCTGGGAGTATTTT.